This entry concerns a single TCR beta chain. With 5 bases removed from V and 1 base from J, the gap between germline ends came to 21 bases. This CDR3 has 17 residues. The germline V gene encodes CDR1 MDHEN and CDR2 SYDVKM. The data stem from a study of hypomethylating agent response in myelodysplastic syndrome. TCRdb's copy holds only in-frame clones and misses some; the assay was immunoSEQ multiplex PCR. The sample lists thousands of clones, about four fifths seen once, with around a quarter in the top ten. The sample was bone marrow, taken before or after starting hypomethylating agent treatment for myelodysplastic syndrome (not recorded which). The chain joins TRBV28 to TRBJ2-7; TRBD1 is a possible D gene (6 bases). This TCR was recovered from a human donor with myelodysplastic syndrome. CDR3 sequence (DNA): TGTGCCAGCAGTCTTCCCTCCGTCAGGACAGCGTCCTACGAGCAGTACTTC. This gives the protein CASSLPSVRTASYEQYF.